These 30 T cell receptor beta chains originate from one sample sequenced in a study of T-cell memory formation after mild COVID-19. TCRdb reprocessed the 5' RACE reads with MiXCR, giving one entry per CDR3 protein. Found here are 350,000 or so distinct CDR3 sequences, 13% of them singletons; the top ten hold roughly 23%. The sequencing input was PBMCs or a T cell subset sorted from them (not recorded which). Receptor source: a young man who had mild COVID-19 (a few samples of this study predate the infection). Cell type and time point are not known.

The genes are TRBV6-5 and TRBJ2-3; D might be TRBD1 or TRBD2, each matching 5 bases. Trimming removed 2 bases at V and 4 bases at J, with 16 bases between. Per the germline V gene, CDR1 is MNHEY and CDR2 is SVGAGI. This CDR3 comprises 16 residues. The CDR3 coding sequence is TGTGCCAGCAGTTACGTTGGGGGAGCGAAGGCAGATACGCAGTATTTT. It codes for CASSYVGGAKADTQYF.

The chain uses TRBV4-2 and TRBJ2-3, with TRBD2 identical over 8 bases. The CDR3 consists of 19 residues. The V segment lost 0 bases and the J segment 2 bases; nucleotides outside the gene matches: 13. Germline loops: CDR1 LGHNA, CDR2 YNFKEQ. The CDR3 region is CASSQEVSGGLRFTDTQYF. The CDR3 region has the DNA TGTGCCAGCAGCCAAGAAGTATCGGGGGGGCTCCGCTTCACAGATACGCAGTATTTT.

This clonotype has just a few counts. The J gene is TRBJ1-4, the V gene TRBV11-2; unclear D gene. Per germline, CDR1 SGHAT and CDR2 FQNNGV. V was clipped by 5 bases and J by 5 bases, with 15 bases between them. The CDR3 extends over 15 amino acids. CDR3 region: CASSNRPSFNEKLFF. The CDR3 DNA sequence: TGTGCCAGCAGCAATCGTCCAAGTTTCAATGAAAAACTGTTTTTT.

This chain uses TRBV7-2 with TRBJ1-4; D is ambiguous. V shed 5 bases and J shed 8 bases, with 12 bases lying between them. The CDR3 extends over 13 amino acids. Germline loops: CDR1 SGHTA, CDR2 FQGNSA. This chain's CDR3 is CASSALEGEKLFF. The CDR3 nucleotides are TGTGCCAGCAGCGCACTTGAGGGAGAAAAACTGTTTTTT.

This clonotype was seen repeatedly, ten times or more. The J gene is TRBJ2-3, the V gene TRBV12-3 or TRBV12-4; 8 bases match TRBD1. V lost 6 bases and J lost 4; bases outside the gene matches: 6. The CDR3 extends over 14 amino acids. The CDR3 spells CASRSRGRPDTQYF. The CDR3 DNA is TGTGCCAGCAGGAGCAGGGGGCGTCCAGATACGCAGTATTTT.

This clonotype was counted between two and nine times. V and J are TRBV2 and TRBJ1-1, with unresolved D. Germline V gene sequence: CDR1 SNHLY, CDR2 FYNNEI. This CDR3 contains 13 residues. The V end was cut by 8 bases, the J end by 1 base, with 11 bases between. The CDR3, as DNA: TGTGCCAGCTTGTTGGAATGGAACACTGAAGCTTTCTTT. As protein: CASLLEWNTEAFF.

This clonotype was found many times. This chain links TRBV27 with TRBJ2-1; no reliable D call. CDR1 is MNHEY and CDR2 is SMNVEV in the germline V gene (reference sequence). The CDR3 is 12 amino acids. The V gene lost 8 bases and the J gene lost 5 bases, with 10 bases spanning the gap. In nucleotides, the CDR3 is TGTGCCAGCCTGGCGCCCAACAATGAGCAGTTCTTC. Its protein product is CASLAPNNEQFF.

This clonotype was seen only a few times. V usage is TRBV4-2 and J usage is TRBJ2-7; the match to TRBD1 covers 7 bases. The V and J ends lost 4 bases and 7 bases, in that order; junction bases with no gene match: 7. The CDR3 consists of 13 residues. Germline V gives CDR1 LGHNA, CDR2 YNFKEQ. The CDR3 DNA reads as TGTGCCAGCAGCCGACAGGGACGAGGGGAGCAGTACGTC. The encoded protein is CASSRQGRGEQYV.

V and J are TRBV7-2 and TRBJ2-7; TRBD1 is a possible D gene (5 bases). CDR1 is SGHTA, CDR2 FQGNSA, per germline. The CDR3 is 12 residues long. Deletions cut 5 bases from V and 7 bases from J, with 12 bases between. DNA of the CDR3: TGTGCCAGCAGCGTGGGGCTGGGGGAGCAGTACGTC. Translating gives CASSVGLGEQYV.

This clonotype was observed a few times. J is TRBJ2-2 and V is TRBV7-9; weak D call: TRBD1 (6 bases). Germline V gene sequence: CDR1 SEHNR, CDR2 FQNEAQ (reference sequence). V was shortened by 5 bases and J by 0 bases, with 13 bases between the two germline ends. CDR3 length: 16 amino acids. CDR3 residues: CASSPFRQANTGELFF. The CDR3, as DNA: TGTGCCAGCAGCCCATTTAGACAGGCGAACACCGGGGAGCTGTTTTTT.

V is TRBV20-1 and J is TRBJ2-1; 8 bases line up with TRBD2. Unmatched junction bases numbered 8, after V lost 3 bases and J lost 1 base. Germline V gene sequence: CDR1 DFQATT, CDR2 SNEGSKA (reference sequence). The CDR3 consists of 16 residues. The CDR3 DNA reads as TGCAGTGCTAGCGGGGGGGCGAGTGGGTCCTACAATGAGCAGTTCTTC. Protein: CSASGGASGSYNEQFF.

The chain uses TRBV13 and TRBJ2-1; 7 bases align to TRBD1. The CDR3 loop spans 16 amino acids. Trimming at V came to 5 bases and at J to 0 bases, leaving 7 bases not matched to a gene. Germline V lookup: CDR1 PRHDT, CDR2 FYEKMQ (reference sequence). The CDR3 loop reads CASSPDRESSYNEQFF. CDR3 nucleotide sequence: TGTGCCAGCAGCCCTGACAGGGAGAGCTCCTACAATGAGCAGTTCTTC.

This clonotype was counted a few times. The J gene is TRBJ1-5, the V gene TRBV6-6; TRBD1 matches at 9 bases. V trimming: 6 bases; J trimming: 5 bases; junction bases outside the gene matches: 5. This CDR3 has 14 residues. The germline gives CDR1 MNHNY, CDR2 SVGAGI (reference sequence). CDR3 sequence: CASRRDRVDQPQHF. CDR3 coding DNA: TGTGCCAGCAGACGGGACAGGGTCGATCAGCCCCAGCATTTT.

The chain couples TRBV7-3 to TRBJ2-3, with 11 positions matching TRBD2. V lost 5 bases and J lost 10; bases outside the gene matches: 11. CDR1 and CDR2 from the germline V gene are SGHTA and FQGTGA. The CDR3 totals 15 residues. In DNA, the CDR3 is TGTGCCAGCAGCCCACTAGCGGGGGCCGCGCGGGCGCAGTATTTT. Translating gives CASSPLAGAARAQYF.

This chain links TRBV7-8 with TRBJ2-3; no reliable D call. V was trimmed by 5 bases and J by 6 bases, leaving 12 bases between them. In germline, CDR1 is SGHVS, CDR2 FQNEAQ. There are 13 residues in the CDR3. Written as DNA, the CDR3 is TGTGCCAGCAGCCCAGAAGGTCGGGATACGCAGTATTTT. This translates into CASSPEGRDTQYF.

This clonotype was seen many times. The chain is built from TRBV5-1 and TRBJ1-2; 8 bases are shared with TRBD1. Germline V gene sequence: CDR1 SGHRS, CDR2 YFSETQ. With 4 bases clipped from V and 8 bases from J, the junction kept 7 bases outside the gene matches. The length of the CDR3 is 13 residues. For the CDR3, the DNA is TGCGCCAGCAGCCCGAGGACAGGGTCCGGCTACACCTTC. It codes for CASSPRTGSGYTF.

The rearrangement uses TRBV7-9 and TRBJ2-2; TRBD2 matches 16 bases. This CDR3 has 20 amino acids. V was pared by 4 bases and J by 1 base, with 9 bases of the junction left unmatched. CDR1 is SEHNR, CDR2 FQNEAQ, per germline (reference sequence). CDR3 nucleotide sequence: TGTGCCAGCAGCTCCGGGACTAGCGGGGGGGCCTGGAGGAACACCGGGGAGCTGTTTTTT. The encoded protein is CASSSGTSGGAWRNTGELFF.

This clonotype appeared a few times. The rearrangement uses TRBV7-6 and TRBJ2-1; maybe TRBD2 (6 bases). Trimming took off 0 bases at V and 6 bases at J, with 9 bases between the two ends. CDR1 and CDR2 from the germline V gene are SGHVS and FNYEAQ. This CDR3 is built from 14 residues. The CDR3 sequence: CASSLASLANEQFF. In nucleotides, the CDR3 is TGTGCCAGCAGCTTAGCGTCACTAGCCAATGAGCAGTTCTTC. Drawing the rest from reference TRBV7-6 and TRBJ2-1, the complete variable domain is GAGVSQSPRYKVTKRGQDVALRCDPISGHVSLYWYRQALGQGPEFLTYFNYEAQQDKSGLPNDRFSAERPEGSISTLTIQRTEQRDSAMYRCASSLASLANEQFFGPGTRLTVL.

The V and J genes are TRBV5-1 and TRBJ1-2, with D perhaps TRBD1 (5 bases). Germline V gene sequence: CDR1 SGHRS, CDR2 YFSETQ. There are 13 residues in the CDR3. V shed 3 bases and J shed 2 bases, with 8 bases lying between them. CDR3 region: CASSSGLNYGYTF. The CDR3 DNA follows: TGCGCCAGCAGCTCGGGGCTAAACTATGGCTACACCTTC.

This clonotype was recorded only once. In DNA, the CDR3 is TGCGCCAGCAGCTTAGGGGGCGACCTCACTGAAGCTTTCTTT. It is translated as CASSLGGDLTEAFF. The chain employs TRBV5-1 and TRBJ1-1; 7 bases match TRBD1. V was pared by 2 bases and J by 4 bases, with 5 bases of the junction left unmatched. Germline assignment: CDR1 SGHRS and CDR2 YFSETQ. The CDR3 consists of 14 residues.

This clonotype was counted only a few times. The chain employs TRBV12-3 or TRBV12-4 and TRBJ2-3; possibly TRBD1 or TRBD2 for D (5 bases each). V lost 5 bases, J lost 2 bases, and 14 bases lay in between. The CDR3 has 15 residues. The DNA for the CDR3 is TGTGCCAGCAGTCCAACCGGGACCTACACAGATACGCAGTATTTT. Protein: CASSPTGTYTDTQYF.

There are many counts of this clonotype. This chain connects TRBV7-2 to TRBJ2-3; TRBD1 matches at 11 bases. The CDR3 is made up of 16 amino acids. In germline, CDR1 is SGHTA, CDR2 FQGNSA. V dropped 5 bases and J dropped 4; count of bases not matched to a gene: 8. The CDR3 nucleotides are TGTGCCAGCAGCGCATCCGGGACAGGGGGAGCAGATACGCAGTATTTT. Its translation: CASSASGTGGADTQYF.

V and J are TRBV15 and TRBJ2-2, with TRBD1 as a possible D gene (6 bases). V was clipped by 3 bases and J by 6 bases, with 14 bases between them. CDR1 and CDR2 from the germline V gene are LNHNV and YYDKDF (reference sequence). CDR3 length: 15 residues. CDR3: CATSRDDRPSGELFF. CDR3 DNA: TGTGCCACCAGCAGGGATGACAGGCCCTCCGGGGAGCTGTTTTTT.

The V gene is TRBV6-1, the J gene TRBJ2-5, with D maybe TRBD1 (6 bases). The CDR3 is made up of 13 amino acids. Germline V gene lookup returns CDR1 MNHNS and CDR2 SASEGT. The germline V and J ends were trimmed by 7 bases and 1 base, with 10 bases remaining between them. The CDR3 protein is CASTRTAQETQYF. The CDR3 DNA reads TGTGCCAGCACCAGGACAGCCCAAGAGACCCAGTACTTC.

The chain is built from TRBV24-1 and TRBJ2-1; D might be TRBD1 (6 bases). The CDR3 spans 16 residues. Trimming took off 4 bases at V and 5 bases at J, with 17 bases between the two ends. Germline loops: CDR1 KGHDR, CDR2 SFDVKD. CDR3 DNA: TGTGCCACCAGTGACCCTACAGGGACGCCTGACAATGAGCAGTTCTTC. Translated: CATSDPTGTPDNEQFF.

There are a few counts of this clonotype. The J gene is TRBJ2-1, the V gene TRBV7-2, with D possibly TRBD1 on 6 matching bases. Per germline, CDR1 SGHTA and CDR2 FQGNSA. The CDR3 runs to 14 residues. The germline V and J ends were trimmed by 3 bases and 5 bases, with 11 bases remaining between them. Here the CDR3 reads CASSFPTGHNEQFF. The CDR3, as DNA: TGTGCCAGCAGCTTCCCGACAGGCCACAATGAGCAGTTCTTC.

In this sample, this clonotype turned up many times. This rearrangement joins TRBV5-1 to TRBJ2-4; 7 bases are a match to TRBD2. V lost 3 bases, J lost 9 bases, and 12 bases stayed unmatched. This CDR3 contains 15 residues. Germline CDR1 SGHRS, CDR2 YFSETQ. The CDR3 DNA is TGCGCCAGCAGCTCCACGGGAGGAGGGCCCACCATTCAGTACTTC. It translates to CASSSTGGGPTIQYF.

This rearrangement joins TRBV6-2 or TRBV6-3 to TRBJ2-7; D is unclear. CDR3 length: 12 amino acids. In germline, CDR1 is MNHEY, CDR2 SVGEGT. The ends were cut back, 5 bases at V and 5 bases at J, with 10 bases in the middle. CDR3 nucleotides: TGTGCCAGCAGTCAGTATCAGGACGAGCAGTACTTC. Its protein product is CASSQYQDEQYF.

The chain carries TRBV4-1 and TRBJ2-7, with D perhaps matching TRBD1 (5 bases). The CDR3 covers 14 residues. Trimming stripped 4 bases from V and 1 base from J, with 11 bases between. Germline CDR1 MGHRA, CDR2 YSYEKL. CDR3: CASSLRQLSYEQYF. The DNA for the CDR3 is TGCGCCAGCAGCCTCCGACAGTTATCCTACGAGCAGTACTTC.

This chain joins TRBV7-2 and TRBJ1-1; D is uncertain. CDR1 is SGHTA, CDR2 FQGNSA, per germline. The length of the CDR3 is 13 residues. V lost 11 bases and J 0 bases, leaving 13 bases between the germline ends. CDR3 bases: TGTGCCCTATCCGGGGAGATGAACACTGAAGCTTTCTTT. Its translation is CALSGEMNTEAFF. Based on the CDR3 plus reference TRBV7-2 and TRBJ1-1, the full variable domain is GAGVSQSPSNKVTEKGKDVELRCDPISGHTALYWYRQSLGQGLEFLIYFQGNSAPDKSGLPSDRFSAERTGGSVSTLTIQRTQQEDSAVYLCALSGEMNTEAFFGQGTRLTVV.